Following are 3 T cell receptor beta chains from one sample sequenced in a study of blood T cells in healthy people across ages. With a J-beta primer mix and a sample-barcoded 5' primer, a second PCR ran about 7 to 12 cycles. A single record per CDR3 protein comes from TCRdb applying MiXCR to the 5' RACE reads. Among about 570,000 distinct CDR3 sequences listed, approximately 25% were seen once. The sequenced sample was blood. The receptors were gathered from a woman in her 70s in good health.

The chain has TRBV12-3 or TRBV12-4 and TRBJ2-5, with 8 bases identical to TRBD2. The V segment lost 5 bases and the J segment 2 bases; nucleotides outside the gene matches: 7. This CDR3 region has 15 residues. The CDR3 coding sequence is TGTGCCAGCAGTCTAATGAGCGGGGGACAAGAGACCCAGTACTTC. Its translation is CASSLMSGGQETQYF.

For this clonotype: Its ends do not fully match the called genes, so a read error is possible. V is TRBV27 and J is TRBJ2-5; no definite D call. CDR1 is MNHEY and CDR2 is SMNVEV in the germline V gene (reference sequence). The CDR3 totals 14 residues. The CDR3 sequence is CASTRQATYSEQSF. The CDR3 bases are TGTGCCAGCACCCGCCAGGCCACCTACAGTGAGCAGTCCTTC.

This clonotype was observed a few times. The chain employs TRBV5-1 and TRBJ2-5; perhaps TRBD2 as D (6 bases). With the DNA end fitting TRBJ2-1 better, the J assignment may be wrong. Germline V CDR1 and CDR2: SGHRS, YFSETQ. The CDR3 spans 14 residues. The CDR3 reads CASSLGGASNEQFF. The CDR3 nucleotides are TGCGCCAGCAGCTTGGGCGGGGCCTCGAATGAGCAGTTCTTC.